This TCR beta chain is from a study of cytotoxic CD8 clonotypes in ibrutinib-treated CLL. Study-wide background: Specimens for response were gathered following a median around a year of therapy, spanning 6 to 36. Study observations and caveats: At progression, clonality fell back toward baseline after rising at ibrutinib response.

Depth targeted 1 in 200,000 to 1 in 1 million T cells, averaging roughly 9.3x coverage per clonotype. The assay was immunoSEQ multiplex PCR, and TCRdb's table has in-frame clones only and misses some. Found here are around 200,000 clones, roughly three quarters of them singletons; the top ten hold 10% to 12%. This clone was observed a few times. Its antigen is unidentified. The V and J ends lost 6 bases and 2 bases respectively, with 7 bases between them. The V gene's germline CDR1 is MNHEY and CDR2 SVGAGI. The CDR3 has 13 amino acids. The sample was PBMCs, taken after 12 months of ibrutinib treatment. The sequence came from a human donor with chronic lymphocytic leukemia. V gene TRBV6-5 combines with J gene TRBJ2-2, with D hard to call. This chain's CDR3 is CASSILNTGELFF. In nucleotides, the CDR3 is TGTGCCAGCAGCATACTAAACACCGGGGAGCTGTTTTTT.